What follows is one TCR beta chain and its context. The data were taken from a study of blood T cell repertoires in COVID-19. Study-wide background: In each case, the material was cDNA or gDNA derived from T cells, B-cell-depleted T cells, or PBMCs.

J gave up 3 bases and V 0 bases, and 7 bases lay outside the gene matches. The CDR3 is made up of 16 amino acids. Germline loops: CDR1 MNHEY, CDR2 SVGAGI. Libraries were prepared by immunoSEQ multiplex PCR; TCRdb keeps only in-frame clonotypes and omits some of them. There are roughly 180,000 clones in the sample; around 85% occur only once, and approximately 6.2% lies in the top ten. Material: PBMCs or T cells enriched from blood (not recorded which). This receptor was obtained from a middle-aged man who had recovered from COVID-19. This chain uses TRBV6-5 with TRBJ1-2; TRBD1 matches at 7 bases. In DNA, the CDR3 is TGTGCCAGCAGTTACTCGATGGAGGGGGCGGACTATGGCTACACCTTC. Translated: CASSYSMEGADYGYTF.